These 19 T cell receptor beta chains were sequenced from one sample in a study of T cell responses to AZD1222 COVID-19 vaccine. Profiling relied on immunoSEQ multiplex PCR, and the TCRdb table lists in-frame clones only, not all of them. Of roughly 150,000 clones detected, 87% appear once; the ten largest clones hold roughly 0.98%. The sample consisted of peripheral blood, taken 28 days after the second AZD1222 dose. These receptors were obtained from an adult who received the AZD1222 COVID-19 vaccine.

The CDR3 protein is CATKRLAGTSSTDTQYF. CDR3 coding DNA: TGCGCCACTAAAAGACTAGCGGGGACCTCTAGCACAGATACGCAGTATTTT. This chain uses TRBV10-2 with TRBJ2-3; 11 positions agree with TRBD2. V trimming: 10 bases; J trimming: 0 bases; junction bases outside the gene matches: 12. The CDR3 loop spans 17 amino acids. Per the germline V gene, CDR1 is WSHSY and CDR2 is SAAADI.

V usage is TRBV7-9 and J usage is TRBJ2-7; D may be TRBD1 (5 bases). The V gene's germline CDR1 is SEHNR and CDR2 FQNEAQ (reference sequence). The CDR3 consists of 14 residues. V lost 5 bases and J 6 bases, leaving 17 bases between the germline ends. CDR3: CASSAGYGESEQYF. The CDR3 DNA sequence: TGTGCCAGCAGCGCAGGGTATGGGGAAAGCGAGCAGTACTTC.

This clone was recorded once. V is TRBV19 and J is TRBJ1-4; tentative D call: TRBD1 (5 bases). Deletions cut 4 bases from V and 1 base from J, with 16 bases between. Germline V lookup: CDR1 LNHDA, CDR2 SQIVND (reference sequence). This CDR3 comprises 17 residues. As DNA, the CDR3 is TGTGCCAGTAGTACTGGGACCGCCTACAAAACTAATGAAAAACTGTTTTTT. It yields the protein CASSTGTAYKTNEKLFF.

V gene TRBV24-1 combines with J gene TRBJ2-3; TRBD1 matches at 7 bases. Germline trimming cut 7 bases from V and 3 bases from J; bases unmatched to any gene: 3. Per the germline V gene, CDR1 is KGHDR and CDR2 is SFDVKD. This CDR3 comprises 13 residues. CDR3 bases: TGTGCCACCAGCCACAGGGGAACAGATACGCAGTATTTT. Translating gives CATSHRGTDTQYF.

CDR3 sequence (DNA): TGTGCCAGCAGGTCTACAGGGGGCAGCGCTAACTATGGCTACACCTTC. Protein product: CASRSTGGSANYGYTF. The gene calls are TRBV2 and TRBJ1-2; TRBD1 matches 9 bases. The CDR3 loop spans 16 amino acids. Germline V gene lookup returns CDR1 SNHLY and CDR2 FYNNEI. Unmatched junction bases numbered 8, after V lost 6 bases and J lost 0 bases.

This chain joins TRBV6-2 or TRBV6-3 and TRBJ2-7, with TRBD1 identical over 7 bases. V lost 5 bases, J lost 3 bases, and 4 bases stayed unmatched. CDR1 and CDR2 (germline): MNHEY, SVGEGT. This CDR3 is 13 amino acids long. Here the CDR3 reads CASSLTGVYEQYF. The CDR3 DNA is TGTGCCAGCAGTCTAACAGGGGTCTACGAGCAGTACTTC.

The CDR3 reads CASSPFNRDKNYGYTF. The CDR3, as DNA: TGTGCCAGCTCACCATTCAACCGGGACAAGAACTATGGCTACACCTTC. The genes are TRBV18 and TRBJ1-2; D perhaps matches TRBD1 (6 bases). CDR1 and CDR2 (germline): KGHSH, LQKENI. There are 16 residues in the CDR3. V lost 2 bases, J lost 2 bases, and 15 bases lay in between.

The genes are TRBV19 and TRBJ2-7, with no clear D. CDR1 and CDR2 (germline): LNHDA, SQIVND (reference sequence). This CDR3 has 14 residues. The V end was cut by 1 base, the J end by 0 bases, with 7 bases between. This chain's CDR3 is CASSIGSASYEQYF. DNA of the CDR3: TGTGCCAGTAGTATAGGGTCGGCCTCCTACGAGCAGTACTTC.

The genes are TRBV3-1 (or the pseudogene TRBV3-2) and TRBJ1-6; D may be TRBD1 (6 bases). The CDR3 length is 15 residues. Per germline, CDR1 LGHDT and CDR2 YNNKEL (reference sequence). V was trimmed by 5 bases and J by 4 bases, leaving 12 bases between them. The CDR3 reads CASSTRDTYNSPLHF. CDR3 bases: TGTGCCAGCAGCACCCGGGACACGTATAATTCACCCCTCCACTTT.

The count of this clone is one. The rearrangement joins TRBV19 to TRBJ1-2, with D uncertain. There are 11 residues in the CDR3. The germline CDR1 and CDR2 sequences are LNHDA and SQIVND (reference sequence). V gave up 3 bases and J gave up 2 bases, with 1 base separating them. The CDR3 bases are TGTGCCAGTAGTATGAACTATGGCTACACCTTC. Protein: CASSMNYGYTF.

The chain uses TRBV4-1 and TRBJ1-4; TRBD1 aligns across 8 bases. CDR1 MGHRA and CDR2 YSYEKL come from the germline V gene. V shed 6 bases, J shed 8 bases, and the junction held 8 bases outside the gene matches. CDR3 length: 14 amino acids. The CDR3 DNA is TGCGCCAGCAGTACTGGACAGGGAGTAGAAAAACTGTTTTTT. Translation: CASSTGQGVEKLFF.

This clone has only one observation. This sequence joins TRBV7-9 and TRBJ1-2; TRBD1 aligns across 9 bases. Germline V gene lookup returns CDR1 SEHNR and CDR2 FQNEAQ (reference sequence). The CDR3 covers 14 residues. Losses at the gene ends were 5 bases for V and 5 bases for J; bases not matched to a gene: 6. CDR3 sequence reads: CASSGGDRAYGYTF. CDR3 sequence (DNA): TGTGCCAGCAGCGGAGGGGACAGGGCTTATGGCTACACCTTC.

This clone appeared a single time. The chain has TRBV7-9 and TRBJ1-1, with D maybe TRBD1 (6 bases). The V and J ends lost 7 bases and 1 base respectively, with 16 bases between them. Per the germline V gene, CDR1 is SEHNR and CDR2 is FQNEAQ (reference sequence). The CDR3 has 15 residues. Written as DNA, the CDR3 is TGTGCCAGCACCTCTTCCGGGACACGGAACACTGAAGCTTTCTTT. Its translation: CASTSSGTRNTEAFF.

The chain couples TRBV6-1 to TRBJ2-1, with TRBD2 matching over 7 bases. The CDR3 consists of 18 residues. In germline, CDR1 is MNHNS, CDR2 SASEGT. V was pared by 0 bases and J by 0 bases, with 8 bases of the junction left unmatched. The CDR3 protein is CASSEALSRGTSYNEQFF. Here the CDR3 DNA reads TGTGCCAGCAGTGAAGCGCTCTCGCGGGGGACCTCCTACAATGAGCAGTTCTTC.

CDR3 coding DNA: TGTGCCAGCAGTCGGGACTCCGGGCTCGGTGAGTTCTTC. Translated, it gives CASSRDSGLGEFF. V usage is TRBV12-3 or TRBV12-4 and J usage is TRBJ2-1; possibly TRBD2 for D (6 bases). CDR3 size: 13 residues. Trimming left V 5 bases short and J 14 bases short, with 19 bases between.

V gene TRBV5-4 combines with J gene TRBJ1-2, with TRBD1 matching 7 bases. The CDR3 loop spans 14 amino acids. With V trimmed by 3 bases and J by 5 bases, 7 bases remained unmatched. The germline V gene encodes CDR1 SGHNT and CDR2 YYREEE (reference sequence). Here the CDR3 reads CASSWGTETYGYTF. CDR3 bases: TGTGCCAGCAGCTGGGGGACAGAAACTTATGGCTACACCTTC.

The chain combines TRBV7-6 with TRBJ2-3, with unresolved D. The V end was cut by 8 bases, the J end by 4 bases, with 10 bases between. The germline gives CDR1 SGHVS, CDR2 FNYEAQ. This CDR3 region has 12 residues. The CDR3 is CASRGGADTQYF. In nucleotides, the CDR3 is TGTGCCAGCCGTGGCGGAGCAGATACGCAGTATTTT.

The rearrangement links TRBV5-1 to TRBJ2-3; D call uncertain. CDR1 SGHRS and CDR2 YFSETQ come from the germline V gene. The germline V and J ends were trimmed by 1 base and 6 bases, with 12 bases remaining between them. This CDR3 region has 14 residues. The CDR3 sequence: CASSLSASWDTQYF. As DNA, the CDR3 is TGCGCCAGCAGCTTGAGTGCGTCCTGGGATACGCAGTATTTT.

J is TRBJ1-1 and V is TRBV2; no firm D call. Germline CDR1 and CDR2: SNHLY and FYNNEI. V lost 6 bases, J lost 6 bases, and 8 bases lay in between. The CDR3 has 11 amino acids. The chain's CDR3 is CASRLAPEAFF. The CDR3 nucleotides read TGTGCCAGCAGGTTAGCTCCTGAAGCTTTCTTT.